Listed below are T cell receptor beta chains from one sample, sequenced in a study of blood T cell repertoires in COVID-19. Here immunoSEQ multiplex PCR was the method, and the copy in TCRdb shows in-frame clones only, minus some. The sample yields about 83,000 clones, about 90% seen once. The sequenced material came from peripheral blood. The receptor set was obtained from a woman aged 50 to 60 with active or convalescent COVID-19. Each CDR3 is given with its conserved first and last residue. The D gene is left open where the match is weak. Rows give clone size only sometimes, using once, few, many, or a class for an expanded clone.

TRBD1,few,TRBV6-4,TRBJ1-2,TGTGCCAGCAGTACAGGGGTTGGTAACTATGGCTACACCTTC,CASSTGVGNYGYTF
.,.,TRBV7-9,TRBJ2-7,TGTGCCAGCAGCCCCCTGTACGAGCAGTACTTC,CASSPLYEQYF
.,.,TRBV3-1/TRBV3-2,TRBJ1-1,TGTGCCAGCAGCCAAGAGTGGAGACGGGGGAACACTGAAGCTTTCTTT,CASSQEWRRGNTEAFF
.,.,TRBV7-3,TRBJ2-6,TGTGCCAGCAGCTTAACCGGAGGCGCCAACGTCCTGACTTTC,CASSLTGGANVLTF
TRBD1,.,TRBV2,TRBJ2-2,TGTGCCAGCAGGGGACAGGGGCTGGCCGGGGAGCTGTTTTTT,CASRGQGLAGELFF
.,.,TRBV29-1,TRBJ1-1,TGCAGCGTTGCGGGCAGGGCTAATGAAGCTTTCTTT,CSVAGRANEAFF
TRBD1,once,TRBV2,TRBJ1-1,TGTGCCAGCAGTGTGACAGGGGGCCACACTGAAGCTTTCTTT,CASSVTGGHTEAFF
.,.,TRBV15,TRBJ1-1,TGTGCCACCAGCTCGAGACAGTCGGTGGGCACTGAAGCTTTCTTT,CATSSRQSVGTEAFF
.,.,TRBV2,TRBJ1-1,TGTGCCAGCAGTGAATCTCCCGGGGTCGGCAGACGGACTGAAGCTTTCTTT,CASSESPGVGRRTEAFF
.,.,TRBV7-2,TRBJ1-1,TGTGCCAGCAGGGATAGGGCGGGAGGGAACACTGAAGCTTTCTTT,CASRDRAGGNTEAFF
.,.,TRBV9,TRBJ1-1,TGTGCCAGCAGCGGCCGGGACTCCCTTTGGGGGGAAGCTTTCTTT,CASSGRDSLWGEAFF
.,.,TRBV7-2,TRBJ1-2,TGTGCCAGCAGCGAGAGCTCCCCGGTTGGTGGCTACACCTTC,CASSESSPVGGYTF
.,.,TRBV27,TRBJ2-1,TGTGCCAGCAGTCCGGATAGGGGTGATTACAATGAGCAGTTCTTC,CASSPDRGDYNEQFF
.,.,TRBV19,TRBJ1-5,TGTGCCAGTGGCAGGGAGGGGCAGCCCCAGCATTTT,CASGREGQPQHF
TRBD1,.,TRBV7-6,TRBJ1-2,TGTGCCAGCAGCCCAACCCCTGGGAGGACAGGGGGTAACTACACCTTC,CASSPTPGRTGGNYTF
.,.,TRBV19,TRBJ2-1,TGTGCCAGTAGTGTATCCTACAATGAGCAGTTCTTC,CASSVSYNEQFF
.,.,TRBV11-1,TRBJ2-5,TGTGCCAGCACCCTAACGGGGGAAGAGACCCAGTACTTC,CASTLTGEETQYF
TRBD2,.,TRBV6-5,TRBJ2-5,TGTGCCAGCAGGGCTAGCGGGGGGGCGGGAGAGACCCAGTACTTC,CASRASGGAGETQYF
.,.,TRBV12-3/TRBV12-4,TRBJ1-1,TGTGCCAGCAGACTGGACGGGGGAGTTAAAGCTTTCTTT,CASRLDGGVKAFF
.,.,TRBV5-6,TRBJ1-1,TGTGCCAGCAGTTGGACAGCGAACACTGAAGCTTTCTTT,CASSWTANTEAFF
.,.,TRBV14,TRBJ2-3,TGTGCCAGCAGCCAAGATTTGGGGCCAGATACGCAGTATTTT,CASSQDLGPDTQYF
TRBD1,.,TRBV19,TRBJ1-4,TGTGCCAGTACCCGGACAGGGGAGAGAGAAAAACTGTTTTTT,CASTRTGEREKLFF
TRBD1,.,TRBV9,TRBJ2-2,TGTGCCAGCAGCGTAGACAGGGGGCATGGGCCCGGGGAGCTGTTTTTT,CASSVDRGHGPGELFF
.,once,TRBV30,TRBJ1-1,TGTGCCTGGAGTGCGAGCATGAACACTGAAGCTTTCTTT,CAWSASMNTEAFF